A selection of T cell receptor beta chains follows, all from one sample in a study of T cells in localized non-small cell lung cancer. Method: immunoSEQ multiplex PCR; TCRdb's copy keeps in-frame clones and lacks some. The sample gives 7,500 to 8,500 clones, around 56% of which show up once; around 8.6% is in the top ten. The sequenced sample was lymph node tissue, obtained before any cancer treatment. All receptors come from a male donor aged 60 or over with stage I squamous cell lung carcinoma. CDR3s include the opening cysteine and the closing phenylalanine or tryptophan. The D gene is left open where the match is weak. Part of the rows lack a size; the others show once, few, many or a class for expanded clones.

j_call	d_call	clone_size	v_call	cdr3_aa	cdr3_nt
TRBJ1-1	.	few	TRBV14	CASSQDQNTEAFF	TGTGCCAGCAGCCAAGACCAGAACACTGAAGCTTTCTTT
TRBJ2-3	.	.	TRBV10-2	CASSAWGDGDTQYF	TGCGCCAGCAGTGCGTGGGGAGATGGAGATACGCAGTATTTT
TRBJ2-1	TRBD2	medium-sized	TRBV11-3	CASRALAGEGYNEQFF	TGTGCCAGCAGGGCCTTAGCGGGAGAAGGATACAATGAGCAGTTCTTC
TRBJ1-2	TRBD1	.	TRBV18	CASSPTGTGSYGYTF	TGTGCCAGCTCACCAACAGGGACAGGATCGTATGGCTACACCTTC
TRBJ1-1	.	.	TRBV30	CAWSGGTTEAFF	TGTGCCTGGAGCGGGGGGACCACTGAAGCTTTCTTT
TRBJ2-5	TRBD2	.	TRBV11-3	CASSPRTSGRRIQETQYF	TGTGCCAGCAGCCCTAGGACTAGCGGGAGGAGAATTCAAGAGACCCAGTACTTC
TRBJ2-5	TRBD1	few	TRBV11-3	CASTQGQGARETQYF	TGTGCCAGCACCCAAGGACAGGGGGCACGAGAGACCCAGTACTTC
TRBJ2-2	.	few	TRBV9	CASSVGPRPTGELFF	TGTGCCAGCAGCGTAGGTCCTAGACCAACCGGGGAGCTGTTTTTT
TRBJ2-1	.	.	TRBV28	CASSETLSSYNEQFF	TGTGCCAGCAGTGAGACACTTAGCTCCTACAATGAGCAGTTCTTC
TRBJ1-1	.	once	TRBV12-5	CASGFMGGLGTEAFF	TGTGCTAGTGGTTTTATGGGGGGCTTAGGCACTGAAGCTTTCTTT
TRBJ1-1	.	.	TRBV29-1	CSVQDMNTEAFF	TGCAGCGTACAAGACATGAACACTGAAGCTTTCTTT
TRBJ2-7	TRBD1	.	TRBV11-3	CASSLDNRGNEQYF	TGTGCCAGCAGCTTAGATAACAGGGGCAACGAGCAGTACTTC
TRBJ2-1	.	.	TRBV11-3	CASSLVPRGWNEQFF	TGTGCCAGCAGCTTGGTCCCTCGGGGCTGGAATGAGCAGTTCTTC
TRBJ2-1	.	.	TRBV1	CASSQEDLGNEQFF	TGCGCCAGCAGCCAAGAGGATCTAGGGAATGAGCAGTTCTTC
TRBJ2-1	.	.	TRBV9	CASSEGREMVTFF	TGTGCCAGCAGTGAAGGCAGGGAAATGGTGACGTTCTTC
TRBJ2-7	.	.	TRBV19	CASTGLGEQYF	TGTGCCAGTACGGGACTGGGCGAGCAGTACTTC
TRBJ1-1	TRBD1	medium-sized	TRBV6-8	CASSDTQTGGAEAFF	TGTGCCAGCAGTGACACCCAGACAGGGGGTGCGGAAGCTTTCTTT
TRBJ1-5	.	.	TRBV28	CASSEVDQPQHF	TGTGCCAGCTCGGAGGTTGATCAGCCCCAGCATTTT
TRBJ2-1	TRBD2	.	TRBV5-1	CASSAGLASYNEQFF	TGCGCCAGCAGCGCCGGACTAGCCAGCTACAATGAGCAGTTCTTC
TRBJ2-2	TRBD1	.	TRBV5-1	CASSLGQGVGELFF	TGCGCCAGCAGCTTGGGCCAGGGGGTAGGGGAGCTGTTTTTT
TRBJ2-5	.	.	TRBV18	CASSGTQETQYF	TGTGCCAGCTCAGGCACTCAAGAGACCCAGTACTTC
TRBJ1-1	.	.	TRBV30	CAWSVWGVDTEAFF	TGTGCCTGGAGTGTATGGGGAGTGGACACTGAAGCTTTCTTT
TRBJ2-1	TRBD1	.	TRBV6-8	CASSDDRAYNEQFF	TGTGCCAGCAGTGATGACAGGGCATACAATGAGCAGTTCTTC
TRBJ2-5	TRBD1	.	TRBV14	CASSQVLGGAETQYF	TGTGCCAGCAGCCAAGTGTTAGGGGGCGCGGAGACCCAGTACTTC
TRBJ1-5	.	.	TRBV29-1	CSVGSRINQPQHF	TGCAGCGTTGGGTCCAGGATTAATCAGCCCCAGCATTTT